This TCR beta chain stems from a study of OX40 agonist ivuxolimab in advanced cancers. General study findings and limits: No antigen was identified for the clonally expanded peripheral T cells.

Clones were read by immunoSEQ multiplex PCR, and TCRdb kept only the in-frame ones, dropping some. The repertoire has around 39,000 clones, about 88% of them found once; the top ten carry roughly 4%. The CDR3 consists of 15 residues. CDR1 is MDHEN and CDR2 is SYDVKM in the germline V gene. Trimming cost V 5 bases and J 7 bases, with 21 bases left between them. Details on this clone: The antigen remains unidentified.

The sample was CD4+ or CD8+ T cells sorted from blood, taken in a trial of the OX40 agonist ivuxolimab. The clonotype was recovered from an adult with an advanced solid tumor such as melanoma, head and neck, liver or kidney cancer. The chain uses TRBV28 and TRBJ2-7; perhaps TRBD2 as D (5 bases). Written as DNA, the CDR3 is TGTGCCAGCAGTAGTACCTCCGGGAAGGGTCGGGAGCAGTACTTC. This gives the protein CASSSTSGKGREQYF.